This T cell receptor (beta chain) is from a study of blood T cells in healthy people across ages. Study conclusions and caveats: Any conclusive comparison of naive versus antigen-experienced cells was prevented by using unsorted PBMCs.

Combining a sample-barcoded 5' primer with a J-beta primer mix, a second PCR ran for roughly 7 to 12 cycles. MiXCR, applied by TCRdb to the 5' RACE reads, yields one record per CDR3 protein. Here the sample spans 600,000 or so distinct CDR3 sequences, about 30% being singletons. This clonotype was observed many times. Its antigen is not known. Trimming cost V 6 bases and J 0 bases, with 7 bases left between them. CDR1 is MNHEY, CDR2 SMNVEV, per germline (reference sequence). The CDR3 has 13 amino acids. The sample comprised blood. The sequence derives from a woman of 80 years or more in good health. The chain uses TRBV27 and TRBJ2-3, with D uncertain. The CDR3 sequence: CASRLSSTDTQYF. The CDR3 bases are TGTGCCAGCAGACTCTCCAGCACAGATACGCAGTATTTT.